The source of this T cell receptor beta chain is a study of T cell changes during pregnancy in multiple sclerosis. With 2 bases clipped from V and 2 bases from J, the junction kept 5 bases outside the gene matches. The germline gives CDR1 KGHSH, CDR2 LQKENI. The CDR3 extends over 16 amino acids. Sequencing was performed with immunoSEQ multiplex PCR; in TCRdb, only in-frame clones are kept and a portion is missing. Here the sample spans about 21,000 clones, around 93% being singletons. The TCR sequence derives from a female donor with multiple sclerosis, enrolled in a pregnancy study. This chain uses TRBV18 with TRBJ2-3, with TRBD2 matching over 9 bases. Sequenced here: CD4+ T cells from peripheral blood mononuclear cells, sampled in the third trimester of pregnancy. CDR3 nucleotide sequence: TGTGCCAGCTCACCAATCGAGCGGGGGGCCACAGATACGCAGTATTTT. As protein: CASSPIERGATDTQYF.